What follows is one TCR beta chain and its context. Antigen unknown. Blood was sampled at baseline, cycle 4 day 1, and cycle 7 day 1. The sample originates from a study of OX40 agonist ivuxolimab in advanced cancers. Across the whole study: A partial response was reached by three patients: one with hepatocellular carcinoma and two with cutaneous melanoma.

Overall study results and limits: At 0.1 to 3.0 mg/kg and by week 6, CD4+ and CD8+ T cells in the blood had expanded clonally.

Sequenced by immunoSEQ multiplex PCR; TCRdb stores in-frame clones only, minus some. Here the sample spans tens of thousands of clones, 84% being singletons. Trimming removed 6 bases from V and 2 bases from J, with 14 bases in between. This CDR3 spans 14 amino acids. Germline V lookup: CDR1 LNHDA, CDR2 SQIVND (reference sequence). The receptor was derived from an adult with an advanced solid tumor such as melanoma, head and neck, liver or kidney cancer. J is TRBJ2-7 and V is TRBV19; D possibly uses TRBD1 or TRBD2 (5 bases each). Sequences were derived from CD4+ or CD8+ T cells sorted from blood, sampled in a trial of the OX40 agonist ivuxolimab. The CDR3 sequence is CASSSGTPTYEQYF. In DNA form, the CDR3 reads TGTGCCAGTAGCTCCGGGACCCCTACCTACGAGCAGTACTTC.